These 28 T cell receptor beta chains were all obtained from the same sample, sequenced in a study of cytomegalovirus exposure and HLA in healthy donors. Profiled with immunoSEQ multiplex PCR; TCRdb holds only in-frame clones, not every one. The repertoire holds about 180,000 clones, about 87% seen once, with roughly 1.4% in the top ten. Sequenced input: PBMCs. The receptor source for this set is a woman younger than 45 in good health and CMV-seronegative.

The V and J genes are TRBV18 and TRBJ2-1; 14 nucleotides line up with TRBD2. Losses at the gene ends were 4 bases for V and 0 bases for J; bases not matched to a gene: 2. Germline CDR1 and CDR2: KGHSH and LQKENI. CDR3 length: 17 amino acids. CDR3 sequence reads: CASSQGTSGGSYNEQFF. The CDR3 nucleotides read TGTGCCAGCTCACAAGGGACTAGCGGGGGCTCCTACAATGAGCAGTTCTTC.

The CDR3, as DNA: TGCGCCAGCAGCTTGTCAGGGGGTGACTCTGGAAACACCATATATTTT. It is translated as CASSLSGGDSGNTIYF. The chain couples TRBV5-1 to TRBJ1-3; TRBD1 matches at 7 bases. Germline V gene lookup returns CDR1 SGHRS and CDR2 YFSETQ. Trimming took 1 base from V and 0 from J; bases not matched to a gene: 4. The CDR3 runs to 16 residues.

The rearrangement links TRBV15 to TRBJ2-1, with 8 positions matching TRBD2. The CDR3 is 14 residues long. Germline V lookup: CDR1 LNHNV, CDR2 YYDKDF (reference sequence). The trim removed 5 bases at V and 7 bases at J, leaving 7 bases unmatched. CDR3 sequence: CATSGLATSNEQFF. CDR3 in DNA: TGTGCCACCAGCGGACTAGCAACGTCTAATGAGCAGTTCTTC.

The chain is built from TRBV6-5 and TRBJ1-2; a possible D gene is TRBD1 (6 bases). The CDR3 is 13 residues long. Germline CDR1 and CDR2: MNHEY and SVGAGI. Between the trimmed V and J ends, which lost 5 bases and 4 bases, there was a span of 11 bases. The CDR3 region has the DNA TGTGCCAGCAGTCGGACAGCAAGCTATGGCTACACCTTC. This sequence encodes CASSRTASYGYTF.

This clone was seen only once. The chain combines TRBV12-5 with TRBJ1-1, with no clear D. CDR1 is LGHNT, CDR2 FRNRAP, per germline. The CDR3 extends over 15 amino acids. With 1 base removed from V and 0 bases from J, the gap between germline ends came to 9 bases. The CDR3 is CASGLGAGLNTEAFF. The CDR3 DNA is TGTGCTAGTGGTTTGGGGGCAGGATTGAACACTGAAGCTTTCTTT.

The J gene is TRBJ2-1, the V gene TRBV5-1; TRBD2 might be the D (7 bases). V was cut by 4 bases and J by 9 bases, with 17 bases left in between. Germline CDR1 and CDR2: SGHRS and YFSETQ. This CDR3 contains 14 residues. CDR3: CASSTLGGAGEQFF. As DNA, the CDR3 is TGCGCCAGCAGCACACTAGGGGGGGCCGGTGAGCAGTTCTTC.

This sequence joins TRBV4-2 and TRBJ2-5; 13 nucleotides agree with TRBD2. CDR1 and CDR2 (germline): LGHNA, YNFKEQ. This CDR3 has 18 amino acids. V shed 4 bases and J 2 bases; nucleotides not matched to a gene: 10. The CDR3 DNA reads as TGTGCCAGCAGCCGCTCACTAGCGGGGGGGACGGGGCAAGAGACCCAGTACTTC. It encodes CASSRSLAGGTGQETQYF.

This sequence joins TRBV6-5 and TRBJ1-2; 8 positions match TRBD1. The germline gives CDR1 MNHEY, CDR2 SVGAGI. This CDR3 region has 14 residues. V trimming: 3 bases; J trimming: 4 bases; junction bases outside the gene matches: 4. CDR3 protein: CASSYSGQGYGYTF. The CDR3 nucleotides are TGTGCCAGCAGTTATTCAGGACAGGGCTATGGCTACACCTTC.

The rearrangement links TRBV30 to TRBJ1-2; 9 positions agree with TRBD1. V dropped 5 bases and J dropped 8; count of bases not matched to a gene: 12. The CDR3 is 14 amino acids. Germline CDR1 is GTSNPN and CDR2 is SVGIG (reference sequence). The CDR3, as DNA: TGTGCCTGGGGGACTGGACAGGGGATAGGCGGCTACACCTTC. Amino acid sequence: CAWGTGQGIGGYTF.

This chain joins TRBV6-1 and TRBJ1-5; D remains unclear. Trimming pared 3 bases from V and 7 bases from J, leaving 10 bases between. Germline V lookup: CDR1 MNHNS, CDR2 SASEGT. The CDR3 extends over 13 amino acids. The CDR3 protein is CASSDAGGQPQHF. The DNA of the CDR3 is TGTGCCAGCAGTGATGCCGGCGGGCAGCCCCAGCATTTT.

CDR3 region: CASSEGRDRGYEQYF. CDR3 coding DNA: TGCGCCAGCAGCGAAGGTCGGGACAGGGGCTACGAGCAGTACTTC. This chain links TRBV4-3 with TRBJ2-7, with 10 nucleotides matching TRBD1. Germline V CDR1 and CDR2: LGHNA, YSLEER. The V gene end was trimmed by 5 bases and the J gene end by 3 bases; junction bases not matched to a gene: 7. The CDR3 length is 15 residues.

This chain joins TRBV5-6 and TRBJ1-2, with D hard to call. The germline CDR1 and CDR2 sequences are SGHDT and YYEEEE. V shed 0 bases and J shed 6 bases, with 12 bases lying between them. The CDR3 consists of 14 residues. CDR3 protein: CASSLGAGFDGYTF. CDR3 sequence (DNA): TGTGCCAGCAGCTTGGGGGCGGGGTTCGATGGCTACACCTTC.

Only one count was recorded for this clone. The gene calls are TRBV10-3 and TRBJ2-1, with TRBD1 identical over 9 bases. V dropped 5 bases and J dropped 11; count of bases not matched to a gene: 13. Germline assignment: CDR1 ENHRY and CDR2 SYGVKD. CDR3 size: 15 residues. The CDR3 DNA is TGTGCCATCAGTCAAAACAGGGGGCAGTCGGGAAAGCAGTTCTTC. Its translation: CAISQNRGQSGKQFF.

The chain carries TRBV4-1 and TRBJ2-1; 7 nucleotides agree with TRBD2. CDR3 size: 18 residues. Per germline, CDR1 MGHRA and CDR2 YSYEKL. Trimming took 1 base from V and 1 from J; bases not matched to a gene: 10. In nucleotides, the CDR3 is TGCGCCAGCAGCCAAGGAATAGCGGGTTTGGGGTCCTACAATGAGCAGTTCTTC. Residues: CASSQGIAGLGSYNEQFF.

This chain links TRBV6-6 with TRBJ1-2, with 9 bases that match TRBD1. CDR1 MNHNY and CDR2 SVGAGI come from the germline V gene (reference sequence). The V segment lost 0 bases and the J segment 8 bases; nucleotides outside the gene matches: 10. The CDR3 loop spans 16 amino acids. The CDR3 here is CASSYSGEGQGRGYTF. CDR3 nucleotides: TGTGCCAGCAGTTACTCAGGCGAAGGACAGGGGAGAGGCTACACCTTC.

The rearrangement uses TRBV29-1 and TRBJ2-5, with D possibly matching TRBD1 (5 bases). CDR3 length: 13 amino acids. Between the trimmed V and J ends, which lost 4 bases and 5 bases, there was a span of 14 bases. Germline CDR1 and CDR2: SQVTM and ANQGSEA. CDR3 loop: CSVVPQGAETQYF. CDR3 nucleotide sequence: TGCAGCGTTGTGCCTCAGGGCGCGGAGACCCAGTACTTC.

The chain recombines TRBV28 with TRBJ2-1; 10 positions match TRBD1. This CDR3 spans 14 amino acids. V lost 3 bases and J lost 8; bases outside the gene matches: 4. Per the germline V gene, CDR1 is MDHEN and CDR2 is SYDVKM. CDR3 nucleotide sequence: TGTGCCAGCAGTTTGGACAGGGGGTCAGATGAGCAGTTCTTC. As protein: CASSLDRGSDEQFF.

Here the CDR3 DNA reads TGTGCCAGCAGCAAGCCCGGGACAGCTAATGAAAAACTGTTTTTT. The encoded protein is CASSKPGTANEKLFF. The J gene is TRBJ1-4, the V gene TRBV7-9; 7 nucleotides align to TRBD1. This CDR3 contains 15 residues. Germline CDR1 and CDR2: SEHNR and FQNEAQ (reference sequence). Trimming took 5 bases from V and 3 from J; bases not matched to a gene: 6.

V and J are TRBV5-1 and TRBJ2-5, with D uncertain. V gave up 0 bases and J gave up 5 bases, with 5 bases separating them. Germline assignment: CDR1 SGHRS and CDR2 YFSETQ. The CDR3 covers 12 residues. DNA for the CDR3: TGCGCCAGCAGCTTGGTTTCGGAGACCCAGTACTTC. This sequence encodes CASSLVSETQYF.

The rearrangement joins TRBV5-8 to TRBJ2-5; 8 positions agree with TRBD1. The CDR3 extends over 16 amino acids. The J segment lost 4 bases and the V segment lost 0 bases, leaving 8 bases of the junction unmatched. Germline V gene sequence: CDR1 SGHTS, CDR2 YDEGEE. The chain's CDR3 is CASSLAGTGPRETQYF. CDR3 bases: TGTGCCAGCAGCTTGGCCGGGACAGGACCTCGAGAGACCCAGTACTTC.

The chain is built from TRBV10-2 and TRBJ2-1; TRBD1 matches at 8 bases. CDR3 length: 17 amino acids. The V gene end was trimmed by 2 bases and the J gene end by 4 bases; junction bases not matched to a gene: 10. Germline values: CDR1 WSHSY, CDR2 SAAADI. The CDR3 reads CASSEPQDRVGYNEQFF. The CDR3 nucleotides are TGCGCCAGCAGTGAGCCGCAGGACAGGGTGGGATACAATGAGCAGTTCTTC.

V usage is TRBV27 and J usage is TRBJ2-1; perhaps TRBD1 as D (6 bases). The CDR3 has 15 amino acids. The V end was cut by 2 bases, the J end by 9 bases, with 17 bases between. Germline V gene sequence: CDR1 MNHEY, CDR2 SMNVEV (reference sequence). DNA for the CDR3: TGTGCCAGCAGTTTAGTACAGGGTATTTGGGGTGAGCAGTTCTTC. It is translated as CASSLVQGIWGEQFF.

The sample holds one count of this clone. This chain connects TRBV5-1 to TRBJ1-1; maybe TRBD1 (5 bases). Germline V gene data show CDR1 as SGHRS and CDR2 as YFSETQ. The V end was cut by 1 base, the J end by 4 bases, with 14 bases between. This CDR3 comprises 15 residues. The CDR3 DNA reads as TGCGCCAGCAGCTTGCGGGGACCCGGGAGCACTGAAGCTTTCTTT. It translates to CASSLRGPGSTEAFF.

The rearrangement uses TRBV4-1 and TRBJ2-7; tentative D call: TRBD1 (6 bases). There are 16 residues in the CDR3. V gave up 0 bases and J gave up 1 base, with 13 bases separating them. CDR1 and CDR2 from the germline V gene are MGHRA and YSYEKL. In DNA form, the CDR3 reads TGCGCCAGCAGCCAAGATCTAGGCACAGGGTCCTACGAGCAGTACTTC. Translating it yields CASSQDLGTGSYEQYF.

The V gene is TRBV21-1, the J gene TRBJ2-3; TRBD2, the table's D call, lacks a check against the DNA. TRBV21-1 is a pseudogene. The CDR3 runs to 18 residues. CDR3 in DNA: TGTGCCAGCAGCAATCCCCTACAGGGGACTAGCCGCACAGATACGCAGTATTTT. Its translation: CASSNPLQGTSRTDTQYF.

This clone was seen just once. The rearrangement uses TRBV4-2 and TRBJ1-1, with D perhaps TRBD1 (5 bases). CDR1 is LGHNA, CDR2 YNFKEQ, per germline. Trimming cost V 0 bases and J 8 bases, with 16 bases left between them. This CDR3 spans 15 amino acids. The CDR3 DNA reads as TGTGCCAGCAGCCAAGATAAAACTGGGGCCTCGGAAGCTTTCTTT. Translated: CASSQDKTGASEAFF.

The chain uses TRBV5-1 and TRBJ1-1; 7 nucleotides match TRBD1. V lost 2 bases and J lost 1; bases outside the gene matches: 2. From germline, CDR1 is SGHRS and CDR2 YFSETQ. This CDR3 spans 14 amino acids. The CDR3 loop reads CASSFHRGNTEAFF. The CDR3 bases are TGCGCCAGCAGCTTCCACAGGGGGAACACTGAAGCTTTCTTT.

V and J are TRBV6-6 and TRBJ1-3, with 9 bases aligning to TRBD1. With 5 bases clipped from V and 2 bases from J, the junction kept 4 bases outside the gene matches. The CDR3 spans 15 residues. CDR1 and CDR2 from the germline V gene are MNHNY and SVGAGI (reference sequence). In DNA form, the CDR3 reads TGTGCCAGCAGTGCCGGGGACAGGGCTGGAAACACCATATATTTT. Translated, it gives CASSAGDRAGNTIYF.